The 28 T cell receptor beta chains reported below all come from one sample, sequenced in a study of shared clonotypes between healthy human individuals. Method: immunoSEQ multiplex PCR; TCRdb's copy keeps in-frame clones and lacks some. The repertoire holds about 110,000 clones, with about 66% as singletons. The source material was memory CD8+ T cells sorted from blood. Subset in this sample: CD45RO+ cells pooled with CCR7-negative TemRA cells. The receptors here all came from a woman in her 30s in good health.

The chain links TRBV10-2 to TRBJ1-2; no reliable D call. The CDR3 has 14 amino acids. Per the germline V gene, CDR1 is WSHSY and CDR2 is SAAADI. The V gene lost 7 bases and the J gene lost 3 bases, with 15 bases spanning the gap. In nucleotides, the CDR3 is TGCGCCAGCAACACGGGGTGGCATTACTATGGCTACACCTTC. Its translation is CASNTGWHYYGYTF.

The gene calls are TRBV10-3 and TRBJ2-7, with D unresolved. Trimming took off 8 bases at V and 1 base at J, with 9 bases between the two ends. The length of the CDR3 is 12 residues. The germline V gene encodes CDR1 ENHRY and CDR2 SYGVKD. For the CDR3, the DNA is TGTGCCATCGGGCGCGGATCCTACGAGCAGTACTTC. This gives the protein CAIGRGSYEQYF.

The rearrangement uses TRBV23-1 and TRBJ2-7; 7 positions match TRBD2. TRBV23-1 is flagged as an ORF with uncertain function. V lost 1 base and J lost 0; bases outside the gene matches: 3. The CDR3 extends over 15 amino acids. The CDR3 sequence is CASSQFGGSSYEQYF. The DNA of the CDR3 is TGCGCCAGCAGTCAATTCGGGGGGAGCTCCTACGAGCAGTACTTC.

This clone is labeled medium-sized (0.01 to 0.1%). V is TRBV5-6 and J is TRBJ2-1, with TRBD1 identical over 10 bases. Germline CDR1 and CDR2: SGHDT and YYEEEE. The V segment lost 2 bases and the J segment 6 bases; nucleotides outside the gene matches: 5. The CDR3 is made up of 15 amino acids. Written as DNA, the CDR3 is TGTGCCAGCAGCTTTTCGGACAGGGGGTCCAATGAGCAGTTCTTC. This gives the protein CASSFSDRGSNEQFF.

V and J are TRBV5-1 and TRBJ2-7; a possible D gene is TRBD1 (6 bases). Germline CDR1 SGHRS, CDR2 YFSETQ. V shed 4 bases and J shed 6 bases, with 14 bases lying between them. CDR3 length equals 13 residues. The CDR3 sequence: CASSPGGGSEQYF. The CDR3 region has the DNA TGCGCCAGCAGCCCTGGGGGCGGCTCCGAGCAGTACTTC.

This chain connects TRBV13 to TRBJ2-5, with a weak D call TRBD2 (6 bases). The CDR3 spans 14 residues. Trimming shortened V by 0 bases and J by 4 bases, and 9 bases separated the two germline ends. Per germline, CDR1 PRHDT and CDR2 FYEKMQ (reference sequence). Written as DNA, the CDR3 is TGTGCCAGCAGCTTAGGAAGGGGAGGAGAGACCCAGTACTTC. This encodes CASSLGRGGETQYF.

The chain is built from TRBV11-3 and TRBJ1-5; D ambiguous. Looked up from germline, CDR1 is SGHNT and CDR2 is YENEEA. V lost 10 bases to trimming and J lost 5 bases, with 15 bases between them. The CDR3 sequence is 13 residues long. CDR3 bases: TGTGCCATTCCGAGGAGGGCAGATCAGCCCCAGCATTTT. Its protein product is CAIPRRADQPQHF. Using reference TRBV11-3 and TRBJ1-5 for the parts outside the CDR3, the full variable domain is EAGVVQSPRYKIIEKKQPVAFWCNPISGHNTLYWYLQNLGQGPELLIRYENEEAVDDSQLPKDRFSAERLKGVDSTLKIQPAELGDSAVYLCAIPRRADQPQHFGDGTRLSIL.

This sequence joins TRBV10-3 and TRBJ1-2; D may be TRBD1 (6 bases). The CDR3 covers 15 residues. V lost 10 bases and J lost 3, with 21 bases in between. Germline CDR1 reads ENHRY; CDR2 reads SYGVKD. CDR3 DNA sequence: TGTGCCACCTGGACAGTAACGGCGCGTGACTATGGCTACACCTTC. Encoded protein: CATWTVTARDYGYTF.

Of note for this clone: Different DNA sequences within this sample yield the same CDR3. V gene TRBV29-1 combines with J gene TRBJ1-1; no clear D. CDR1 is SQVTM and CDR2 is ANQGSEA in the germline V gene. The CDR3 contains 11 residues. Trimming took off 6 bases at V and 4 bases at J, with 9 bases between the two ends. The CDR3 protein is CSVREGTEAFF. Written as DNA, the CDR3 is TGCAGCGTGAGGGAGGGCACTGAAGCTTTCTTT.

This clone came up many times. The rearrangement links TRBV19 to TRBJ2-3; tentatively, D is TRBD2 (6 bases). Germline CDR1 LNHDA, CDR2 SQIVND (reference sequence). The germline V and J ends were trimmed by 4 bases and 2 bases, with 22 bases remaining between them. CDR3 size: 18 residues. The CDR3 protein is CASSTQTPSEGYTDTQYF. Here the CDR3 DNA reads TGTGCCAGTAGTACCCAAACCCCGTCGGAGGGCTACACAGATACGCAGTATTTT.

The chain uses TRBV4-1 and TRBJ2-7; 7 nucleotides line up with TRBD2. This CDR3 comprises 14 residues. Losses at the gene ends were 6 bases for V and 7 bases for J; bases not matched to a gene: 12. The V gene's germline CDR1 is MGHRA and CDR2 YSYEKL. CDR3 protein: CASRPGLLSGEQYF. The CDR3 DNA reads TGCGCCAGCAGGCCGGGACTATTATCGGGGGAGCAGTACTTC.

The rearrangement uses TRBV19 and TRBJ1-4; D is unclear. The CDR3 extends over 14 amino acids. Germline CDR1 and CDR2: LNHDA and SQIVND (reference sequence). Trimming took off 3 bases at V and 5 bases at J, with 10 bases between the two ends. The CDR3 protein is CASSIESLNEKLFF. CDR3 nucleotide sequence: TGTGCCAGTAGTATCGAGAGCTTAAATGAAAAACTGTTTTTT.

The J gene is TRBJ1-4, the V gene TRBV7-9; D is ambiguous. The CDR3 contains 15 residues. V was shortened by 8 bases and J by 8 bases, with 21 bases between the two germline ends. From germline, CDR1 is SEHNR and CDR2 FQNEAQ (reference sequence). DNA for the CDR3: TGTGCCAGCTGTGCCTCAACCAACCCGGGCGAAAAACTGTTTTTT. Translation gives CASCASTNPGEKLFF.

The chain combines TRBV5-4 with TRBJ1-1; D remains ambiguous. Germline V gene data show CDR1 as SGHNT and CDR2 as YYREEE (reference sequence). Trimming pared 0 bases from V and 1 base from J, leaving 10 bases between. CDR3 length: 15 residues. The CDR3 reads CASSLGPRSNTEAFF. The DNA of the CDR3 is TGTGCCAGCAGCTTGGGTCCCAGGTCGAACACTGAAGCTTTCTTT.

Only a few counts were recorded for this clone. A much larger clone is a single base away; this may be a read error. The rearrangement uses TRBV6-4 and TRBJ1-2; D remains ambiguous. CDR1 and CDR2 from the germline V gene are MRHNA and SNTAGT. There are 12 residues in the CDR3. Trimming removed 3 bases from V and 3 bases from J, with 5 bases in between. In DNA form, the CDR3 reads TGTGCCAGCAGTGAAAGGGACTATGGCTACACCTTC. It translates to CASSERDYGYTF.

The V gene is TRBV29-1, the J gene TRBJ2-7; TRBD1 aligns across 7 bases. CDR3 size: 13 residues. The trim removed 7 bases at V and 3 bases at J, leaving 9 bases unmatched. Per germline, CDR1 SQVTM and CDR2 ANQGSEA. CDR3 residues: CSARTGSHYEQYF. The CDR3, as DNA: TGCAGCGCAAGGACAGGCTCACACTACGAGCAGTACTTC.

This clone was detected a few times. The chain employs TRBV7-9 and TRBJ1-5; unclear D gene. Germline V gene sequence: CDR1 SEHNR, CDR2 FQNEAQ (reference sequence). Trimming left V 4 bases short and J 4 bases short, with 14 bases between. The CDR3 covers 15 residues. For the CDR3, the DNA is TGTGCCAGCAGCTCCACCTCTCCGGGGAATCAGCCCCAGCATTTT. Translated, it gives CASSSTSPGNQPQHF.

This chain uses TRBV28 with TRBJ2-2; TRBD2 matches 9 bases. Per the germline V gene, CDR1 is MDHEN and CDR2 is SYDVKM. V was clipped by 8 bases and J by 5 bases; unmatched bases: 6. The CDR3 contains 14 residues. For the CDR3, the DNA is TGTGCCAGCCGGGCTAGCGGGACAACCGGGGAGCTGTTTTTT. Protein: CASRASGTTGELFF. Supplemented by reference TRBV28 and TRBJ2-2, the full variable domain reads DVKVTQSSRYLVKRTGEKVFLECVQDMDHENMFWYRQDPGLGLRLIYFSYDVKMKEKGDIPEGYSVSREKKERFSLILESASTNQTSMYLCASRASGTTGELFFGEGSRLTVL.

The V gene is TRBV5-4, the J gene TRBJ2-4; maybe TRBD1 (5 bases). The germline gives CDR1 SGHNT, CDR2 YYREEE (reference sequence). The CDR3 runs to 18 residues. Trimming cost V 2 bases and J 0 bases, with 18 bases left between them. CDR3 in DNA: TGTGCCAGCAGCTTTGGTTCAGGGTCCCTTAGAGCCAAAAACATTCAGTACTTC. This sequence encodes CASSFGSGSLRAKNIQYF.

This clone was seen a handful of times. V is TRBV2 and J is TRBJ2-2; D is unclear. V was cut by 3 bases and J by 6 bases, with 11 bases left in between. Germline V gene sequence: CDR1 SNHLY, CDR2 FYNNEI. The CDR3 has 14 residues. The CDR3 bases are TGTGCCAGCAGTGACTTTCTTAGATCCGGGGAGCTGTTTTTT. It encodes CASSDFLRSGELFF.

The table lists this clone with a few counts. An end of the junction does not agree with germline; a read error may underlie this. The gene calls are TRBV7-7 and TRBJ1-2; D is ambiguous. The germline CDR1 and CDR2 sequences are SSHAT and FNYEAQ (reference sequence). CDR3 size: 13 residues. The chain's CDR3 is CDNWGAANYGYTF. As DNA, the CDR3 is TGCGACAATTGGGGTGCCGCTAACTATGGCTACACCTTC.

The chain links TRBV13 to TRBJ2-1; TRBD2 aligns across 7 bases. Germline CDR1 PRHDT, CDR2 FYEKMQ (reference sequence). The CDR3 sequence is 14 residues long. The junction had 6 bases not matched to a gene; V was cut back by 5 bases and J by 5 bases. In DNA form, the CDR3 reads TGTGCCAGCAGCCCCGGGACTACTAACAATGAGCAGTTCTTC. Amino acid sequence: CASSPGTTNNEQFF. Based on the CDR3 plus reference TRBV13 and TRBJ2-1, the full variable domain is AAGVIQSPRHLIKEKRETATLKCYPIPRHDTVYWYQQGPGQDPQFLISFYEKMQSDKGSIPDRFSAQQFSDYHSELNMSSLELGDSALYFCASSPGTTNNEQFFGPGTRLTVL.

The chain is built from TRBV28 and TRBJ1-4, with D possibly TRBD1 on 6 matching bases. The CDR3 extends over 17 amino acids. Germline-derived CDR1 and CDR2 are MDHEN and SYDVKM. The V end was cut by 0 bases, the J end by 0 bases, with 11 bases between. CDR3 DNA sequence: TGTGCCAGCAGTTTATGGACATCAGGGGCAACTAATGAAAAACTGTTTTTT. Translating it yields CASSLWTSGATNEKLFF.

This clone rates as medium-sized. This sample includes further DNA sequences coding for the same CDR3. This sequence joins TRBV15 and TRBJ1-5; D ambiguous. The CDR3 runs 14 residues. Germline CDR1 LNHNV, CDR2 YYDKDF (reference sequence). Trimming shortened V by 3 bases and J by 5 bases, and 11 bases separated the two germline ends. The CDR3 region is CATSSGRQYQPQHF. CDR3 sequence (DNA): TGTGCCACCAGCAGCGGCAGGCAATATCAGCCCCAGCATTTT.

The V call is TRBV4-1, the J call TRBJ2-2; 7 bases are a match to TRBD2. CDR3 size: 15 residues. After removal of 5 bases from V and 5 bases from J, the junction contained 8 bases not matched to a gene. Germline CDR1 reads MGHRA; CDR2 reads YSYEKL. This CDR3 reads CASSASGGMTGELFF. As DNA, the CDR3 is TGCGCCAGCAGCGCCTCGGGGGGAATGACCGGGGAGCTGTTTTTT.

V is TRBV29-1 and J is TRBJ2-7; TRBD2 might be the D (5 bases). V shed 4 bases and J shed 7 bases, with 14 bases lying between them. The CDR3 totals 12 residues. Germline CDR1 is SQVTM and CDR2 is ANQGSEA. The chain's CDR3 is CSVVGGPREQYF. The CDR3 DNA reads as TGCAGCGTTGTGGGCGGGCCAAGGGAGCAGTACTTC.

The genes are TRBV27 and TRBJ2-3, with D possibly matching TRBD2 (6 bases). The CDR3 has 16 amino acids. The germline V and J ends were trimmed by 6 bases and 2 bases, with 18 bases remaining between them. Germline loops: CDR1 MNHEY, CDR2 SMNVEV (reference sequence). The CDR3 coding sequence is TGTGCCAGCAGCCCGTCGGGAGCGGGTTACACAGATACGCAGTATTTT. Translated, it gives CASSPSGAGYTDTQYF.

With respect to this clone: Other nucleotide sequences from this sample produce the same CDR3. The rearrangement links TRBV5-1 to TRBJ2-1; 7 bases align to TRBD2. Trimming at V came to 1 base and at J to 2 bases, leaving 3 bases not matched to a gene. The germline V gene has CDR1 SGHRS and CDR2 YFSETQ. The CDR3 loop spans 15 amino acids. CDR3 residues: CASSLSSGAYNEQFF. The CDR3 bases are TGCGCCAGCAGCTTGTCTAGCGGTGCCTACAATGAGCAGTTCTTC. The full variable domain, rest sourced from reference TRBV5-1 and TRBJ2-1, is KAGVTQTPRYLIKTRGQQVTLSCSPISGHRSVSWYQQTPGQGLQFLFEYFSETQRNKGNFPGRFSGRQFSNSRSEMNVSTLELGDSALYLCASSLSSGAYNEQFFGPGTRLTVL.